A selection of T cell receptor beta chains follows, all from one sample in a study of blood T cell repertoires in COVID-19. TCRdb keeps only in-frame clones here, not all; method: immunoSEQ multiplex PCR. Among fewer than 250,000 clones listed, about 83% were seen once. Sequenced sample: peripheral blood. The receptors originated from a man aged 45-65 years with active or convalescent COVID-19. Each CDR3 is given with its conserved first and last residue. Size values are once, few and many counts, or a class for expanded clones, and some rows have none.

V: TRBV28; size: -; J: TRBJ2-1; CDR3: CASSLMGTSGADEQFF
V: TRBV2; size: -; J: TRBJ2-1; CDR3: CASSEFEGNEQFF
V: TRBV3-1/TRBV3-2; size: -; J: TRBJ2-5; CDR3: CASSQGRQETQYF
V: TRBV7-6; size: -; J: TRBJ2-6; CDR3: CASSSLTGPVSGANVLTF
V: TRBV6-1; size: -; J: TRBJ1-5; CDR3: CASSEAKGRQPQHF
V: TRBV29-1; size: few; J: TRBJ2-5; CDR3: CSTRGTSGTGTQYF
V: TRBV19; size: -; J: TRBJ2-2; CDR3: CASSIGQNTGELFF
V: TRBV20-1; size: -; J: TRBJ1-5; CDR3: CSAGWGLQHF
V: TRBV11-2; size: -; J: TRBJ1-1; CDR3: CASSPEGQGPFMNTEAFF
V: TRBV5-1; size: -; J: TRBJ2-3; CDR3: CASRDIAGGITDTQYF
V: TRBV2; size: -; J: TRBJ2-5; CDR3: CASSLERGQETQYF
V: TRBV5-1; size: -; J: TRBJ1-3; CDR3: CASSLQGGSGNTIYF
V: TRBV4-1; size: many; J: TRBJ2-2; CDR3: CASSQRTGGNTGELFF
V: TRBV10-1; size: few; J: TRBJ2-3; CDR3: CASSEAASGSTDTQYF
V: TRBV6-1; size: -; J: TRBJ1-1; CDR3: CASSEYGTSAFF
V: TRBV19; size: -; J: TRBJ1-4; CDR3: CASSTDRGGKLFF
V: TRBV28; size: many; J: TRBJ1-1; CDR3: CASSPRRRLRQMNTEAFF
V: TRBV19; size: -; J: TRBJ1-3; CDR3: CASTPLSNRSPGNTIYF
V: TRBV28; size: -; J: TRBJ1-1; CDR3: CASSVDRGQAFF
V: TRBV3-1/TRBV3-2; size: -; J: TRBJ2-7; CDR3: CASSQGGTGTYEQYF
V: TRBV28; size: -; J: TRBJ2-3; CDR3: CASEAGARTQYF
V: TRBV2; size: -; J: TRBJ2-3; CDR3: CASRDDRGNTDTQYF
V: TRBV4-3; size: -; J: TRBJ2-5; CDR3: CASSHNVGGGYQETQYF
V: TRBV30; size: few; J: TRBJ1-4; CDR3: CAWTLSGNLIEKLFF
V: TRBV11-2; size: -; J: TRBJ2-7; CDR3: CASSPIHRDEQYF
V: TRBV30; size: -; J: TRBJ2-5; CDR3: CAWSRGQVQETQYF
V: TRBV4-1; size: -; J: TRBJ2-7; CDR3: CASSQETSSVSYEQYF
V: TRBV28; size: few; J: TRBJ1-6; CDR3: CASTGTGVSPLHF
V: TRBV4-1; size: -; J: TRBJ2-3; CDR3: CASSQDGTGTDTQYF
V: TRBV5-4; size: -; J: TRBJ2-5; CDR3: CASSGNTGGETQYF
V: TRBV2; size: -; J: TRBJ1-1; CDR3: CASSPTPMNTEAFF
V: TRBV7-9; size: -; J: TRBJ2-7; CDR3: CASSPPGHRVQYF
V: TRBV6-2/TRBV6-3; size: -; J: TRBJ2-7; CDR3: CASSSTSGGVYEQYF
V: TRBV6-5; size: -; J: TRBJ1-2; CDR3: CASSYYGDRLGGYTF
V: TRBV5-1; size: -; J: TRBJ2-2; CDR3: CASSLAGNTGELFF
V: TRBV27; size: -; J: TRBJ1-2; CDR3: CASSLATGDYGYTF
V: TRBV6-5; size: -; J: TRBJ1-1; CDR3: CASNGPPGGSTEAFF
V: TRBV18; size: -; J: TRBJ2-2; CDR3: CASSRLAGDTGELFF
V: TRBV5-1; size: -; J: TRBJ1-6; CDR3: CASSTGPSQGVTSPLHF
V: TRBV27; size: -; J: TRBJ1-2; CDR3: CASSLRDRSNYGYTF
V: TRBV7-2; size: -; J: TRBJ1-5; CDR3: CASSKGGFGDNQPQHF
V: TRBV3-1/TRBV3-2; size: -; J: TRBJ2-1; CDR3: CASRVAGGPRDEQFF
V: TRBV7-2; size: -; J: TRBJ2-5; CDR3: CASSLALTETQYF
V: TRBV18; size: -; J: TRBJ2-3; CDR3: CASSPDDRWSADTQYF
V: TRBV9; size: -; J: TRBJ2-5; CDR3: CASSVLPGSGGGETQYF
V: TRBV25-1; size: -; J: TRBJ1-6; CDR3: CASSALPRNSPLHF
V: TRBV6-6; size: once; J: TRBJ2-3; CDR3: CASSSRPAALTDTQYF
V: TRBV18; size: once; J: TRBJ2-1; CDR3: CASSPTGHYNEQFF
V: TRBV15; size: -; J: TRBJ2-7; CDR3: CATSRDTGTGVYEQYF
V: TRBV24-1; size: -; J: TRBJ2-3; CDR3: CATSDSSAGRHTDTQYF
V: TRBV11-2; size: -; J: TRBJ2-7; CDR3: CASSGVQTGSYEQYF
V: TRBV2; size: -; J: TRBJ2-7; CDR3: CASRGGGLAIYEQYF
V: TRBV3-1/TRBV3-2; size: -; J: TRBJ1-1; CDR3: CASSQVSNTEAFF
V: TRBV5-4; size: -; J: TRBJ2-5; CDR3: CASSFIDETQYF
V: TRBV30; size: -; J: TRBJ1-6; CDR3: CAWSEYRDSPLHF